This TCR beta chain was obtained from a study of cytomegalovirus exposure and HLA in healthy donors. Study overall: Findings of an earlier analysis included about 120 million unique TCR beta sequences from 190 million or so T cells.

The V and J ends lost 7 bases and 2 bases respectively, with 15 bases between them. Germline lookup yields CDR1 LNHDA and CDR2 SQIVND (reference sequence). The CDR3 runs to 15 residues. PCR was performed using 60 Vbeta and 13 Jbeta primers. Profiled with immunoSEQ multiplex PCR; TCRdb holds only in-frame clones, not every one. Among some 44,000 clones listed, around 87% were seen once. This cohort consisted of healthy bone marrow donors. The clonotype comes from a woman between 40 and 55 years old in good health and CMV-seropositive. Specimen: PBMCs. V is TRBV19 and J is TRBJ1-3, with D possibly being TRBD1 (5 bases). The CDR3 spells CASNPGGGAGNTIYF. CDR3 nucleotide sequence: TGTGCCAGTAACCCCGGGGGAGGTGCTGGAAACACCATATATTTT. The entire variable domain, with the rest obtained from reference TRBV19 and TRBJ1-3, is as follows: DGGITQSPKYLFRKEGQNVTLSCEQNLNHDAMYWYRQDPGQGLRLIYYSQIVNDFQKGDIAEGYSVSREKKESFPLTVTSAQKNPTAFYLCASNPGGGAGNTIYFGEGSWLTVV.